Included here is one T cell receptor (beta chain) sequence, with context. What it binds is not known. MiXCR was run by TCRdb on the reads, yielding one entry per CDR3 protein. The sample yields about half a million distinct CDR3 sequences, more than 40% seen once. This entry comes from a study of T cell repertoires in cytomegalovirus infection. Study outcomes and limitations: The ex vivo response showed dominance by HLA-C-restricted CMV-specific TCR beta clonotypes.

This CDR3 is built from 16 residues. Trimming left V 1 base short and J 5 bases short, with 17 bases between. Germline CDR1 SGHVS, CDR2 FQNEAQ. The V and J genes are TRBV7-8 and TRBJ1-1, with D tentatively TRBD1 (5 bases). The TCR originated in a human donor in good health (CMV status not recorded). Some clones in this sample may be carry-over from other donors' samples. The sequencing used cultured PBMCs, collected from culture after CMV antigen stimulation. The CDR3 protein is CASSLVLGEKGTEAFF. The CDR3 nucleotides are TGTGCCAGCAGCTTAGTTTTGGGCGAGAAGGGGACTGAAGCTTTCTTT. The full variable domain, rest sourced from reference TRBV7-8 and TRBJ1-1, is GAGVSQSPRYKVAKRGQDVALRCDPISGHVSLFWYQQALGQGPEFLTYFQNEAQLDKSGLPSDRFFAERPEGSVSTLKIQRTQQEDSAVYLCASSLVLGEKGTEAFFGQGTRLTVV.